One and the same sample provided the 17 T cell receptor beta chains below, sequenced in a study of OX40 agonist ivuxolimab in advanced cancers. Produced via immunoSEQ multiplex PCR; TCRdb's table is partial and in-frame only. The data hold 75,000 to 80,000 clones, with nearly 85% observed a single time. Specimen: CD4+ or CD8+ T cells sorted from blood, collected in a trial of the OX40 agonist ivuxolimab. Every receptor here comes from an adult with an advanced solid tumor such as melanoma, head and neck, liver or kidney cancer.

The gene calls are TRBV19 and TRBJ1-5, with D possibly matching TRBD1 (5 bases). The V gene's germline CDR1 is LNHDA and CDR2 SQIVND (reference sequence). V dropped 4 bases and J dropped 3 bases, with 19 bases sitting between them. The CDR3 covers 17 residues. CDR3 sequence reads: CASSSRGTGYYNQPQHF. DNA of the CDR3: TGTGCCAGTAGTAGTCGAGGGACGGGGTATTACAATCAGCCCCAGCATTTT.

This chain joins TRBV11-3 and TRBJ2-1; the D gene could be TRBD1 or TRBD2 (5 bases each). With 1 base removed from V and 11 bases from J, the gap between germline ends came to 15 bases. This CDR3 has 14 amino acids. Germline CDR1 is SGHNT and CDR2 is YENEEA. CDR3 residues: CASSLVEGSVQQFF. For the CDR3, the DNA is TGTGCCAGCAGCTTAGTAGAGGGGTCCGTTCAGCAGTTCTTC.

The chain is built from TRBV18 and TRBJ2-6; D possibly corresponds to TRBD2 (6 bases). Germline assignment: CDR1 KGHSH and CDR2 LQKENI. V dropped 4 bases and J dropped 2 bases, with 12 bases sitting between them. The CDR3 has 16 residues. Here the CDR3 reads CASSRVSGAGANVLTF. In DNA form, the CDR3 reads TGTGCCAGCTCACGAGTTTCGGGGGCTGGGGCCAACGTCCTGACTTTC.

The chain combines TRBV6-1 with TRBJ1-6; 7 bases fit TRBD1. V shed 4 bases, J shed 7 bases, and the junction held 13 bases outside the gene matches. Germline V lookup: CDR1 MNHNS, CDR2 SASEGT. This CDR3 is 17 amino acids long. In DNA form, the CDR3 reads TGTGCCAGCAGTGGCCATCCGGACAGGCCCTGGAATTCACCCCTCCACTTT. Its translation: CASSGHPDRPWNSPLHF.

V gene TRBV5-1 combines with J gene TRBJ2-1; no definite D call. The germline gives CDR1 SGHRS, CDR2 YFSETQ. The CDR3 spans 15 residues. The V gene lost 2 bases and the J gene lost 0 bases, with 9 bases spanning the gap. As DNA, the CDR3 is TGCGCCAGCAGCTTAGTACAGAGCTCCTACAATGAGCAGTTCTTC. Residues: CASSLVQSSYNEQFF.

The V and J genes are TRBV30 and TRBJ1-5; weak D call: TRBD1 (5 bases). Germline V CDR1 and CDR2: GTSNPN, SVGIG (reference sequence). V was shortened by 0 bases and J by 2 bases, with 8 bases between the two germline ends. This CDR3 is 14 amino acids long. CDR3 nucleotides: TGTGCCTGGAGTGTCAGGGCGGGCAATCAGCCCCAGCATTTT. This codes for CAWSVRAGNQPQHF.

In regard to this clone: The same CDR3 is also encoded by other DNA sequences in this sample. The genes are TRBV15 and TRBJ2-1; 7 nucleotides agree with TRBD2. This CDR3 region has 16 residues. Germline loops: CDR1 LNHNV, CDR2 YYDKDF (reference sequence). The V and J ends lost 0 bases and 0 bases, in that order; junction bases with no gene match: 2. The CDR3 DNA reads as TGTGCCACCAGCAGAGACGGGGGGAGCTCCTACAATGAGCAGTTCTTC. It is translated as CATSRDGGSSYNEQFF.

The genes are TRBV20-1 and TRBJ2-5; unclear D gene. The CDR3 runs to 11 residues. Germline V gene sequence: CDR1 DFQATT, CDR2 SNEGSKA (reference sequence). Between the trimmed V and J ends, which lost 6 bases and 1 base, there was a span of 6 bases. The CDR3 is CSAQSQETQYF. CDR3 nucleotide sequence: TGCAGTGCGCAGAGCCAAGAGACCCAGTACTTC.

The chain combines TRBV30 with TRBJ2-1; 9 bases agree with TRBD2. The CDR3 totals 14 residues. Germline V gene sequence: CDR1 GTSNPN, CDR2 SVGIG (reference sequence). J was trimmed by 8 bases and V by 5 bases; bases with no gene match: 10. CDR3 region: CAWAEGAGGYEQFF. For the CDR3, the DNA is TGTGCCTGGGCGGAAGGAGCGGGAGGTTATGAGCAGTTCTTC.

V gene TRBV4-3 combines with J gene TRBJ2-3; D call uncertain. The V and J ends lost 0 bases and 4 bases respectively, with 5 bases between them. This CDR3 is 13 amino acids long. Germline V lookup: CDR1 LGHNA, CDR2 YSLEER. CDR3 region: CASSQDPADTQYF. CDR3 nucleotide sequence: TGCGCCAGCAGCCAAGATCCCGCAGATACGCAGTATTTT.

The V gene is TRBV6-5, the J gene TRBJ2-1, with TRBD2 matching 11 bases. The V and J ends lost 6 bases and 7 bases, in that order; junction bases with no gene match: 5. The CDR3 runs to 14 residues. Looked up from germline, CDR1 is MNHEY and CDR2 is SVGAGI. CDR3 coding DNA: TGTGCCAGCAGCTTAGCGGGGGGGGTGAATGAGCAGTTCTTC. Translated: CASSLAGGVNEQFF.

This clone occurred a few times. Here the CDR3 reads CASRTGTGGLNEQFF. The CDR3 DNA is TGTGCCAGTAGGACCGGGACAGGGGGCCTCAATGAGCAGTTCTTC. The chain is built from TRBV19 and TRBJ2-1; 12 bases map to TRBD1. The germline V gene encodes CDR1 LNHDA and CDR2 SQIVND (reference sequence). V dropped 6 bases and J dropped 6; count of bases not matched to a gene: 6. The CDR3 is 15 residues long.

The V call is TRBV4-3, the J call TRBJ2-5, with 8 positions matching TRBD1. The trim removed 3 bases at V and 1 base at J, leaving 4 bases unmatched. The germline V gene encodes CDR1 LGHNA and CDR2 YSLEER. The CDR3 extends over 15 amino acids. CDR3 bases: TGCGCCAGCAGCCACGGACAGGGCCTCCAAGAGACCCAGTACTTC. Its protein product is CASSHGQGLQETQYF.

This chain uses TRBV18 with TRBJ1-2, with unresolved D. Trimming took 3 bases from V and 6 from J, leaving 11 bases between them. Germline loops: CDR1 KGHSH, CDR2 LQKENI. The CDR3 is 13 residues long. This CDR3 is CASSPGVNNGYTF. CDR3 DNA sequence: TGTGCCAGCTCACCTGGGGTGAATAATGGCTACACCTTC.

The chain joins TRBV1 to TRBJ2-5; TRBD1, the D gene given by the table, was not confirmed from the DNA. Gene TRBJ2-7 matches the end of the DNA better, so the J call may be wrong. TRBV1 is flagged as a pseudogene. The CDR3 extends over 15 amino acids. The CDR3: CTSSQDRGNFYEQYF. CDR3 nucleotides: TGCACCAGCAGCCAAGACAGGGGCAATTTCTACGAGCAGTACTTC.

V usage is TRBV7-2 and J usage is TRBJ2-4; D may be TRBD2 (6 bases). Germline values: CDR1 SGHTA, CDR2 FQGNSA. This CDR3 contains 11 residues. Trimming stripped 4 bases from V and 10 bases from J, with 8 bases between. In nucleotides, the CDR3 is TGTGCCAGCAGCTCCGGGACTATTCAGTACTTC. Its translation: CASSSGTIQYF.

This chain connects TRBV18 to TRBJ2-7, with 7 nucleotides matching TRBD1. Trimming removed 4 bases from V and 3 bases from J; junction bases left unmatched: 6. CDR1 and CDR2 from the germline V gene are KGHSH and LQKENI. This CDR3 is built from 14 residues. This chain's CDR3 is CASSQGAIDYEQYF. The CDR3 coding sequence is TGTGCCAGCTCACAGGGGGCTATAGACTACGAGCAGTACTTC.